This is a list of T cell receptor beta chains from one sample in a study of immune evolution from preneoplasia to lung adenocarcinoma. TCRdb's table, derived via immunoSEQ multiplex PCR, lists solely in-frame clones and lacks some. The sample has 2,000 or so clones, 65% to 90% seen once. The sample was FFPE adjacent normal lung tissue. The receptors originated from a person aged 55 to 79 with lung adenocarcinoma. Both conserved end residues are part of each CDR3. The size of a clone is reported for some rows only, either as once, few or many, or as a class for expanded clones.

J | V | size | CDR3
TRBJ1-1 | TRBV7-2 | . | CASRKTGEGGTEAFF
TRBJ2-2 | TRBV30 | . | CAWGSGTGFSGELFF
TRBJ2-7 | TRBV28 | . | CASSLVRESSYEQYF
TRBJ2-7 | TRBV10-3 | . | CAISESGQGPYEQYF
TRBJ1-1 | TRBV29-1 | . | CSVVIDLNTEAFF
TRBJ1-2 | TRBV6-1 | . | CASREDGYTF
TRBJ2-2 | TRBV6-5 | . | CASATSAYTGELFF
TRBJ2-1 | TRBV18 | . | CASSPDRGKENEQFF
TRBJ1-1 | TRBV7-9 | . | CASSFGDRGNTEAFF
TRBJ2-4 | TRBV19 | once | CASSMAGGTNTRGAKNIQYF
TRBJ1-2 | TRBV5-6 | . | CASSWAGAALRGYTF
TRBJ1-1 | TRBV5-1 | . | CASSSQAPDTEAFF
TRBJ1-2 | TRBV9 | . | CASSQEDGGYTF
TRBJ2-3 | TRBV2 | . | CASSVYDTQYF
TRBJ1-3 | TRBV11-3 | . | CASSLEPGQWGNTIYF
TRBJ2-3 | TRBV4-1 | . | CASSQGGAGGGTDTQYF
TRBJ2-3 | TRBV6-1 | . | CASRPSGIIGTQYF
TRBJ2-2 | TRBV4-3 | . | CASSRSTNTGELFF
TRBJ2-1 | TRBV11-2 | . | CASSFGPQNEQFF
TRBJ2-6 | TRBV4-3 | . | CASSQDVGGAGANVLTF
TRBJ2-5 | TRBV10-3 | . | CAISGLDGIETQYF
TRBJ2-7 | TRBV5-6 | . | CASSSTGGRDEQYF
TRBJ2-2 | TRBV9 | . | CASSVGVGINTGELFF
TRBJ1-2 | TRBV5-4 | . | CASTPRAENGYTF
TRBJ2-5 | TRBV28 | . | CASSLSGTGITETQYF
TRBJ2-7 | TRBV5-4 | once | CASSQLTSGVSEQYF
TRBJ1-2 | TRBV28 | . | CASSLRYGYTF
TRBJ2-3 | TRBV4-1 | . | CASSPPGADTQYF
TRBJ1-3 | TRBV6-1 | once | CASSDRGPSGNTIYF
TRBJ2-3 | TRBV9 | . | CASSVGDTQYF
TRBJ2-2 | TRBV5-1 | . | CASSLKRTGGNTGELFF
TRBJ2-3 | TRBV7-3 | once | CASSLTGLGSTDTQYF
TRBJ2-7 | TRBV27 | . | CASSFRIAGGTYEQYF
TRBJ1-6 | TRBV5-6 | . | CASSLIMGGRNSFSPLHF
TRBJ1-6 | TRBV5-1 | . | CASSQSSGALYNSPLHF
TRBJ2-7 | TRBV10-2 | . | CASSESTLAGDEQYF
TRBJ1-2 | TRBV29-1 | . | CSVRGQGASGGYIF
TRBJ2-2 | TRBV5-1 | once | CASSFGLAGLGELFF
TRBJ2-1 | TRBV11-3 | . | CASSPNGGVGEQFF
TRBJ1-2 | TRBV9 | . | CASSGRDRGDYGYTF
TRBJ2-5 | TRBV7-9 | few | CASTLGSDAAETETQYF
TRBJ1-1 | TRBV13 | . | CASSLRGRRNTEAFF
TRBJ2-2 | TRBV4-1 | . | CASSRTSGSTTGELFF
TRBJ1-5 | TRBV15 | . | CATSADRGIQPQHF
TRBJ1-5 | TRBV7-2 | once | CASSLFRGQPQHF
TRBJ1-2 | TRBV29-1 | . | CSAEDSTSNYGYTF